This TCR beta chain was recovered during a study of shared clonotypes between healthy human individuals (dated by TCRdb to 2018 to 2020). Describing the broader study: The cohort comprised two women and a few men aged 18 to 49 years. For each donor, CD4 naive and CD4 memory were each given three plates, CD8 naive was given two plates, and CD8 memory was given one plate. To estimate repertoire size and how much clonotypes are shared between individuals, the study performed deep sequencing of blood TCR repertoires from 4 to 6 healthy adults. To increase sequencing depth and limit assay-specific biases, different laboratories used diverse techniques to prepare libraries and sequence TCR repertoires. Between about 0.94 and 8.9 billion PBMCs per donor were obtained by leukapheresis.

Concerning this clone itself: Its recognized antigen is unknown. Base qualities are not recorded, but no much larger clone differs from it by a single base.

V is pared back by 0 bases and J by 0 bases, with 9 bases lying between the germline termini. The CDR3 runs 16 residues from the cysteine to the phenylalanine. The sequence is cut down to CDR3 DNA, 48 bases in frame from base 1. Looking up the germline V gene (reference sequence) yields CDR1 WNHNN and CDR2 SYGVQD. TCR CDR3 regions were amplified from genomic DNA by multiplex PCR using the deep immunoSEQ assay. Genomic DNA extracted from each cell subset was distributed evenly over all wells of several immunoSEQ 96-well plates, and each plate served as one replicate. For sorted subsets, each replicate PCR was loaded with 200 to 250 ng genomic DNA, equivalent to 30,000 or so T cell genomes. The purified libraries were quantified using a Qubit 3.0 fluorometer, sized with a Bioanalyzer 2100, and then quantified again using the KAPA Library Quantification kit. Every immunoSEQ 96-well plate was sequenced on a dedicated single-read 150-cycle Illumina NextSeq 550 flow cell. From the authors' description of their analysis: Because the immunoSEQ output held only junctional sequences and lacked quality scores, the filtering could not match the filtering applied to full-length reads. Sequences were annotated with PyIR, a Python wrapper for IgBLAST v1.9, and V/J genes and CDR3 were assigned using IMGT germline references. Reads were filtered out if the reads had weak V/J assignments (E-value above 1e-6), no CDR3, stop codons, out-of-frame junctions, or ambiguous translated residues. V3J clonotypes were defined as sequences sharing an identical inferred V gene, J gene, and CDR3 amino acid sequence. The percentage overlap between two repertoires was calculated by dividing the number of shared unique clonotypes by the size of the smaller repertoire. Three approaches were used to assess repertoire richness: RTK rarefaction, the Chao1 estimator, and Recon v2.1 estimates of unobserved clonotypes. Generation probabilities were computed with OLGA for all TCRbeta clonotypes obtained by the gDNA method from four donors. The source is immuneACCESS, and TCRdb retained only in-frame sequences with V and J called. Part of the clones is not carried over; for the studies checked, unresolved V genes explain less than half of this, and the remainder is unexplained. V, J and clone size reflect that table, while D and trimming were determined from the DNA. This sample gives 2.5 million or so clones in total; approximately 90% of them show up just once. Clones ranked in the top ten supply more than 0.12% of the sample.

General findings and caveats noted by the study authors: Sampling was restricted to blood, and TCR repertoires in tissue are likely to differ from TCR repertoires in blood. Incomplete sequencing was indicated by rarefaction of sorted-subset datasets, despite the large sequencing depth. Higher generation probabilities were observed for clonotypes shared by all four sorted-subset donors than for non-shared clonotypes. Larger estimated clonotype richness was generally found for naive subsets than for memory subsets. Based on pairwise subsampling, the degree of clonotype sharing among donors was expected to be affected by sequencing depth. Across a few donors, approximately 5% of naive CD4, approximately 3.6% of naive CD8, approximately 2.5% of memory CD4, and approximately 0.4% of memory CD8 clonotypes were shared. Because the study included a small number of donors, the genetic and exposure-history diversity represented was limited.

The donors were healthy, HIV-negative adults with no recently reported acute infections or vaccinations. All donors were Caucasian adults living in Nashville, Tennessee, USA. CD4+ T cells were enriched through magnetic negative selection, after which naive cells were positively selected on CD45RA and the remaining negative fraction served as the memory subset. After blood collection by leukapheresis, PBMCs were isolated using Ficoll-Histopaque density gradient centrifugation and then cryopreserved in the vapor phase of liquid nitrogen. Analytical flow cytometry was used to check the purity and quantity of each magnetically sorted T cell population. From each sorted fraction, genomic DNA was isolated and quantified by UV absorbance on a Nanodrop 2000c.

Rearrangement joined TRBV10-1 to TRBJ2-1, with the D gene not clear enough to name. The sequenced material came from naive CD4+ T cells sorted from blood. The label giving this sample's cell subset or site can be read as: CD45RA+ positively selected. This TCR was sampled from a man aged 18-30 years in good health. The CDR3: CASSESNWSSYNEQFF. Here is the DNA: TGCGCCAGCAGTGAGTCTAACTGGAGCTCCTACAATGAGCAGTTCTTC.